This TCR beta chain was identified in a study of tumor-infiltrating lymphocytes in oesophageal squamous cell carcinoma. TCRdb re-analysed the PCR reads in MiXCR, keeping a single row per CDR3 protein. The table lists about 12,000 distinct CDR3 sequences, 54% of them singletons. Between the trimmed V and J ends, which lost 0 bases and 5 bases, there was a span of 8 bases. CDR3 size: 13 residues. Germline assignment: CDR1 SGHDT and CDR2 YYEEEE. This rearrangement joins TRBV5-6 to TRBJ2-5; no clear D gene. Sequenced input: esophageal tumor tissue. The sequence was collected from a female donor with esophageal squamous cell carcinoma. The CDR3 DNA sequence: TGTGCCAGCAGCTTGGTCGAAGGGGAGACCCAGTACTTC. It is translated as CASSLVEGETQYF.